This TCR beta chain was captured by sequencing in a study of blood T cell repertoires in COVID-19 (dated by TCRdb to between 2020 and 2021). Background for the entire study: Samples covering the acute and convalescent phases of COVID-19 were provided by collaborators in the United States, Italy and Spain. The dataset comprised deeply sampled blood TCRbeta repertoires from subjects exposed to, actively infected with, or recovered from COVID-19. Where HLA class I and class II types were available, the types were taken from metadata supplied by the sample provider, not from assay-based typing. The sample metadata nearly always contained a de-identified subject ID, COVID-19 status, age in years and sex. The prospective study material was composed of cDNA or gDNA derived from T cells, B-cell-depleted T cells, or PBMCs. Samples came from the ongoing ImmuneRACE study (first 160 participants) plus 1,254 subjects from 6 global collaborators. A freely available public database, intended as a resource for researchers studying the immune response to SARS-CoV-2, is where the repertoires were released. Overall study results and their limits: Clinical and demographic metadata were provided uncurated, with the amount varying by source and participant.

In Seattle, one collaborating source enrolled patients while the infection was active and tracked those patients longitudinally over the course of disease. Whole blood was collected in K2EDTA tubes by collaborating institutions according to the institutions' own protocols. For TCRbeta analysis, collaborators shipped samples in one of three forms: frozen whole blood, isolated PBMCs, or DNA extracted from either of those sample types. About this clone: Its antigen has not been determined. There are no base qualities to consult, and no much larger clone falls within one base.

The immunoSEQ Assay, a bias-controlled multiplex PCR, was used to amplify TCRbeta CDR3 regions from genomic DNA. The source study handled its data this way. Nucleated cell counts per sample were estimated from amplification of reference gene primers within the assay. To quantify the absolute abundance of each unique TCRbeta CDR3 rearrangement, sequence reads were collapsed and filtered. For each sample, productive Simpson clonality was calculated as the square root of Simpson's diversity index over productive rearrangements. TCRdb stores this immuneACCESS table with in-frame sequences only. Part of the clones is absent; in the studies checked, under half of the shortfall reflects unresolved V genes, and no reason is known for the rest. The V and J calls and clone size are taken from that table; D and trimming were inferred from the DNA. The table for this sample lists about 480,000 clones; around nine tenths of them were counted only once. Of the sample, about 8.2% falls within the top ten clones.

V loses 2 bases at its end and J loses 6 bases; junction bases beyond the gene matches: 8. The CDR3, cysteine through phenylalanine, is 16 amino acids long. Left in the record is the CDR3 DNA by itself, 48 bases read in frame from the first base. Via the germline V gene, CDR1 is MNHNS and CDR2 SASEGT. The sequencing sample was made of peripheral blood. The chain uses TRBV6-1 and TRBJ1-5; the central 9 bases match TRBD1. The sequence was collected from a woman between 45 and 60 years old with COVID-19, enrolled during active disease. The base sequence is TGTGCCAGCAGTGAACCAGGACAGGGGTATAGTCAGCCCCAGCATTTT. This gives the protein CASSEPGQGYSQPQHF.